This T cell receptor beta chain emerged from a study of shared clonotypes between healthy human individuals. Findings and caveats of the study: Clonotypes shared by all four donors outscored non-shared clonotypes in generation probability.

CD45RO negativity and positive selection for CCR7 defined naive CD8 cells, a population that excluded terminally differentiated effector memory CD45RA+ cells. Donors had no recently reported acute infections or vaccinations and were HIV-negative. The method was immunoSEQ multiplex PCR; TCRdb's version includes in-frame clones alone and lacks a portion of them. The table records about 2.1 million clones, 80% to 95% of them present only once. As to this clone: Its cognate antigen is unknown.

The junction had 3 bases not matched to a gene; V was cut back by 2 bases and J by 5 bases. This CDR3 is built from 14 residues. CDR1 and CDR2 (germline): SGHTA, FQGNSA. The chain uses TRBV7-2 and TRBJ2-7; 10 bases line up with TRBD2. The sample consisted of naive CD8+ T cells from PBMCs. The source of this sequence is a young man in good health. Some clones in this sample may be carry-over from other donors' samples. DNA for the CDR3: TGTGCCAGCAGCTTAAGGAGCGGGAGGGACGAGCAGTACTTC. Protein product: CASSLRSGRDEQYF.